The next 18 T cell receptor beta chains were all read from a single sample in a study of HIV-infected patients and healthy controls. MiXCR, run by TCRdb on the 5' RACE reads, gives a single entry per CDR3 protein. Here the sample spans some 67,000 distinct CDR3 sequences, around 16% being singletons. Specimen: CD4+ T cells from blood. These receptors all come from a human donor in good health.

This clonotype was counted a few times. This sequence joins TRBV27 and TRBJ2-3, with TRBD2 identical over 10 bases. From germline, CDR1 is MNHEY and CDR2 SMNVEV (reference sequence). V was pared by 2 bases and J by 6 bases, with 8 bases of the junction left unmatched. The CDR3 has 16 residues. Here the CDR3 reads CASSLASGSIRDTQYF. The DNA of the CDR3 is TGTGCCAGCAGTTTAGCTAGCGGGAGTATCAGGGATACGCAGTATTTT.

This clonotype turned up a few times. The chain combines TRBV6-2 or TRBV6-3 with TRBJ1-5, with unresolved D. Germline V lookup: CDR1 MNHEY, CDR2 SVGEGT. There are 21 residues in the CDR3. Deletions cut 10 bases from V and 5 bases from J, with 39 bases between. The CDR3 region has the DNA TGTGCCATCGCTTCAGCGGGTAAAGAATTATCCTCACGGATTGGGGATCAGCCCCAGCATTTT. It specifies CAIASAGKELSSRIGDQPQHF.

There are many counts of this clonotype. This chain links TRBV5-1 with TRBJ2-3; D is unresolved. Germline V gene sequence: CDR1 SGHRS, CDR2 YFSETQ. This CDR3 has 14 amino acids. Trimming removed 0 bases from V and 0 bases from J, with 5 bases in between. The CDR3 nucleotides are TGCGCCAGCAGCTTGGGCACTAGCACAGATACGCAGTATTTT. Translated: CASSLGTSTDTQYF.

This clonotype has ten or more counts. This chain connects TRBV24-1 to TRBJ2-1; 12 bases agree with TRBD2. Losses at the gene ends were 4 bases for V and 5 bases for J; bases not matched to a gene: 23. This CDR3 spans 22 amino acids. Per the germline V gene, CDR1 is KGHDR and CDR2 is SFDVKD. The CDR3 protein is CATSDPRRQGQASGRGHNEQFF. The CDR3 nucleotides read TGTGCCACCAGTGACCCGCGTCGGCAGGGGCAGGCTAGCGGGAGGGGACACAATGAGCAGTTCTTC.

The V and J genes are TRBV6-8 and TRBJ2-7; either TRBD1 or TRBD2 may supply D (5 bases each). The CDR3 sequence is 20 residues long. Trimming took 10 bases from V and 5 from J, leaving 39 bases between them. Per the germline V gene, CDR1 is MNHGY and CDR2 is SAAAGT. The CDR3, as DNA: TGTGCCACCTGTACGCCCCTTGAACCTCCCATCCCGGGACCTCAGGACGAGCAGTACTTC. Protein: CATCTPLEPPIPGPQDEQYF.

This clonotype showed up just a few times. DNA of the CDR3: TGCGCCAGCAATGAAGTCGGGACTTCCCGAGGAGAGACCCAGTACTTC. The encoded protein is CASNEVGTSRGETQYF. The chain carries TRBV5-1 and TRBJ2-5, with D possibly being TRBD2 (6 bases). Germline CDR1 is SGHRS and CDR2 is YFSETQ. This CDR3 contains 16 residues. Trimming took 6 bases from V and 4 from J, leaving 22 bases between them.

This sequence joins TRBV14 and TRBJ1-2; TRBD1 is a possible D gene (5 bases). V lost 5 bases and J 5 bases, leaving 21 bases between the germline ends. Germline lookup yields CDR1 SGHDN and CDR2 FVKESK. The CDR3 spans 16 residues. In DNA, the CDR3 is TGTGCCAGCAGCTATCAACCGGGACCCCCGTCATATGGCTACACCTTC. Amino acid sequence: CASSYQPGPPSYGYTF.

The chain carries TRBV28 and TRBJ2-3, with TRBD2 identical over 8 bases. This CDR3 has 15 residues. Germline V gene data show CDR1 as MDHEN and CDR2 as SYDVKM. Unmatched junction bases numbered 9, after V lost 4 bases and J lost 6 bases. In DNA form, the CDR3 reads TGTGCCAGCAGTTCCAGCGGGGGTGGTTGGGATACGCAGTATTTT. Translating gives CASSSSGGGWDTQYF. The variable domain in full, completed from reference TRBV28 and TRBJ2-3, reads DVKVTQSSRYLVKRTGEKVFLECVQDMDHENMFWYRQDPGLGLRLIYFSYDVKMKEKGDIPEGYSVSREKKERFSLILESASTNQTSMYLCASSSSGGGWDTQYFGPGTRLTVL.

This chain links TRBV7-9 with TRBJ1-5, with TRBD1 matching over 9 bases. The CDR3 runs 14 residues. Germline V gene lookup returns CDR1 SEHNR and CDR2 FQNEAQ (reference sequence). Trimming at V came to 4 bases and at J to 6 bases, leaving 4 bases not matched to a gene. CDR3 protein: CASSSTGGSQPQHF. As DNA, the CDR3 is TGTGCCAGCAGCTCGACAGGGGGGAGTCAGCCCCAGCATTTT.

This chain joins TRBV5-1 and TRBJ2-5, with unresolved D. CDR1 SGHRS and CDR2 YFSETQ come from the germline V gene. The CDR3 runs to 16 residues. Deletions cut 2 bases from V and 6 bases from J, with 20 bases between. CDR3: CASSFSTGYGGKTQYF. CDR3 nucleotides: TGCGCCAGCAGCTTTTCGACCGGCTACGGCGGAAAGACCCAGTACTTC.

The gene calls are TRBV12-3 or TRBV12-4 and TRBJ2-3, with D possibly TRBD2 on 7 matching bases. The CDR3 covers 15 residues. Between the trimmed V and J ends, which lost 8 bases and 1 base, there was a span of 16 bases. CDR3 region: CASGTSLARTDTQYF. The CDR3 region has the DNA TGTGCCAGCGGGACATCACTAGCGCGCACAGATACGCAGTATTTT.

This clonotype was seen ten or more times. The genes are TRBV7-9 and TRBJ1-1; 7 bases match TRBD1. Germline lookup yields CDR1 SEHNR and CDR2 FQNEAQ (reference sequence). This CDR3 has 14 amino acids. With 5 bases clipped from V and 2 bases from J, the junction kept 5 bases outside the gene matches. The CDR3 nucleotides are TGTGCCAGCAGCAGACGGGACAGTAACACTGAAGCTTTCTTT. Protein product: CASSRRDSNTEAFF.

This clonotype occurred a few times. This chain uses TRBV19 with TRBJ2-7; a weak D match, TRBD2 (5 bases). The CDR3 covers 15 residues. Germline V lookup: CDR1 LNHDA, CDR2 SQIVND (reference sequence). V lost 3 bases and J lost 0, with 12 bases in between. The CDR3 here is CASSMGREGSYEQYF. The CDR3 DNA reads TGTGCCAGTAGTATGGGCCGGGAAGGCTCCTACGAGCAGTACTTC.

This clonotype was picked up a small number of times. This chain connects TRBV4-3 to TRBJ2-1; perhaps TRBD1 as D (5 bases). The CDR3 has 17 residues. Germline values: CDR1 LGHNA, CDR2 YSLEER. V shed 0 bases and J shed 0 bases, with 12 bases lying between them. The CDR3 loop reads CASSQDLGAYSYNEQFF. The CDR3 coding sequence is TGCGCCAGCAGCCAAGACTTAGGGGCTTACTCCTACAATGAGCAGTTCTTC.

This rearrangement joins TRBV5-4 to TRBJ1-1; D unclear. The ends were cut back, 8 bases at V and 0 bases at J, with 11 bases in the middle. Germline-derived CDR1 and CDR2 are SGHNT and YYREEE (reference sequence). CDR3 length: 13 amino acids. The CDR3 DNA sequence: TGTGCCAGTGCGGAACTCATGAACACTGAAGCTTTCTTT. Translating it yields CASAELMNTEAFF.

The rearrangement joins TRBV2 to TRBJ2-5; 7 bases are shared with TRBD2. Germline CDR1 SNHLY, CDR2 FYNNEI. The V and J ends lost 6 bases and 9 bases, in that order; junction bases with no gene match: 1. CDR3 length: 10 residues. CDR3 DNA: TGTGCCAGCAGGGCGGGGGCCCAGTACTTC. This gives the protein CASRAGAQYF.

This clonotype was recorded once. V and J are TRBV6-2 or TRBV6-3 and TRBJ2-7; TRBD2 matches at 13 bases. With V trimmed by 4 bases and J by 4 bases, 4 bases remained unmatched. There are 15 residues in the CDR3. Germline V CDR1 and CDR2: MNHEY, SVGEGT. The CDR3 here is CASSSRLAGGYEQYF. CDR3 DNA sequence: TGTGCCAGCAGTTCCCGACTAGCGGGGGGATACGAGCAGTACTTC.

This clonotype was seen repeatedly, ten times or more. J is TRBJ1-2 and V is TRBV18; 9 bases are a match to TRBD1. The CDR3 spans 18 residues. Germline CDR1 reads KGHSH; CDR2 reads LQKENI. Losses at the gene ends were 2 bases for V and 4 bases for J; bases not matched to a gene: 14. The CDR3 nucleotides are TGTGCCAGCTCACCAAATTACGGGACAGGGTTACAGACCTATGGCTACACCTTC. Protein product: CASSPNYGTGLQTYGYTF.